These T cell receptor beta chains were read from a single sample in a study of blood T cell repertoires in COVID-19. Sequencing was performed with immunoSEQ multiplex PCR; in TCRdb, only in-frame clones are kept and a portion is missing. The sample consists of 360,000 or so clones, 89% of them appearing once. Material for sequencing was PBMCs or T cells enriched from blood (not recorded which). The source is a woman in her 30s who had recovered from COVID-19. CDR3s include the opening cysteine and the closing phenylalanine or tryptophan. The D gene is left open where the match is weak. The size of a clone is reported for some rows only, either as once, few or many, or as a class for expanded clones.

d_gene	v_gene	j_gene	abundance	len	CDR3aa	CDR3nt
NA	TRBV30	TRBJ2-2	NA	16	CAWSASRFEGTGELFF	TGTGCCTGGAGCGCTTCAAGGTTCGAGGGCACCGGGGAGCTGTTTTTT
NA	TRBV7-2	TRBJ2-5	NA	13	CASSFRQQETQYF	TGTGCCAGCAGCTTCAGACAACAAGAGACCCAGTACTTC
TRBD1	TRBV27	TRBJ1-1	NA	13	CASSTRQGGEAFF	TGTGCCAGCAGTACTCGACAGGGTGGTGAAGCTTTCTTT
TRBD2	TRBV14	TRBJ2-5	NA	19	CASSQDLVVAGGSQETQYF	TGTGCCAGCAGCCAAGATTTGGTGGTGGCGGGGGGCTCCCAAGAGACCCAGTACTTC
NA	TRBV5-6	TRBJ1-1	few	14	CASSFVRRNPEAFF	TGTGCCAGCAGCTTTGTAAGGAGGAACCCTGAAGCTTTCTTT
NA	TRBV5-1	TRBJ2-3	NA	15	CASSLEGSSTDTQYF	TGCGCCAGCAGCTTGGAGGGGTCAAGCACAGATACGCAGTATTTT
TRBD1	TRBV30	TRBJ1-4	NA	15	CAWSKGTGIWEKLFF	TGTGCCTGGAGTAAAGGGACAGGGATTTGGGAAAAACTGTTTTTT
NA	TRBV7-9	TRBJ1-4	NA	12	CASSSSPGKLFF	TGTGCCAGCAGCTCAAGCCCGGGTAAACTGTTTTTT
NA	TRBV7-9	TRBJ1-5	once	15	CASSFRGGLTEPQHF	TGTGCCAGCAGCTTCCGAGGAGGGCTAACTGAGCCCCAGCATTTT
TRBD1	TRBV4-2	TRBJ2-7	NA	18	CASSQDVRSRTGNGEQYF	TGTGCCAGCAGCCAAGATGTGAGGTCCAGGACAGGGAACGGCGAGCAGTACTTC
NA	TRBV27	TRBJ2-1	NA	12	CASSSQGGEQFF	TGTGCCAGCAGTTCACAGGGTGGTGAGCAGTTCTTC
NA	TRBV10-3	TRBJ2-7	once	13	CATLLGVTGEQYF	TGTGCCACCCTCCTGGGAGTTACGGGCGAGCAGTACTTC
NA	TRBV15	TRBJ1-2	NA	15	CATSRGLTGSYGYTF	TGTGCCACCAGCAGGGGACTTACAGGCAGCTATGGCTACACCTTC
TRBD1	TRBV19	TRBJ1-5	NA	20	CASSMGAPGQGKWGNQPQHF	TGTGCCAGTAGTATGGGGGCCCCGGGACAGGGGAAATGGGGCAATCAGCCCCAGCATTTT
TRBD1	TRBV15	TRBJ1-5	NA	14	CATSSRGSGQPQHF	TGTGCCACCAGCTCCAGGGGGAGCGGACAGCCCCAGCATTTT
NA	TRBV19	TRBJ2-3	NA	14	CASSIGGGTDTQYF	TGTGCCAGTAGTATTGGGGGCGGCACAGATACGCAGTATTTT
TRBD1	TRBV10-2	TRBJ1-2	NA	17	CASSFLAGTGAMAGYTF	TGCGCCAGCAGCTTCTTGGCCGGGACAGGGGCGATGGCGGGCTACACCTTC
NA	TRBV19	TRBJ1-6	few	14	CASSMGRVYSPLHF	TGTGCCAGTAGTATGGGCAGGGTCTATTCACCCCTCCACTTT
NA	TRBV11-3	TRBJ1-3	NA	18	CASSLDLRGEVSGNTIYF	TGTGCCAGCAGCTTAGATTTACGAGGCGAAGTCTCTGGAAACACCATATATTTT
TRBD1	TRBV30	TRBJ1-2	NA	13	CACAPGQSYGYTF	TGTGCCTGTGCACCGGGACAGTCCTATGGCTACACCTTC
TRBD2	TRBV3-1/TRBV3-2	TRBJ2-7	NA	16	CASSQVGGGLTYEQYF	TGTGCCAGCAGCCAAGTTGGGGGGGGACTAACCTACGAGCAGTACTTC
NA	TRBV5-1	TRBJ2-2	NA	15	CASNPSRGSTGELFF	TGCGCCAGCAACCCATCCCGGGGGAGCACCGGGGAGCTGTTTTTT
NA	TRBV19	TRBJ1-4	NA	14	CASSMRAADEKLFF	TGTGCCAGTAGTATGAGGGCGGCGGATGAAAAACTGTTTTTT
NA	TRBV19	TRBJ1-5	once	13	CATRGLRDQPQHF	TGTGCCACAAGAGGGTTAAGGGATCAGCCCCAGCATTTT
NA	TRBV28	TRBJ2-2	NA	16	CASSLGTRVFTGELFF	TGTGCCAGCAGTTTGGGAACCAGGGTGTTCACCGGGGAGCTGTTTTTT
TRBD1	TRBV5-1	TRBJ2-7	NA	15	CASSHGQGTYYEQYF	TGCGCCAGCAGCCATGGACAGGGAACCTATTACGAGCAGTACTTC
TRBD1	TRBV27	TRBJ2-1	once	12	CASAGGFHEQFF	TGTGCCTCAGCAGGGGGCTTTCATGAGCAGTTCTTC
TRBD1	TRBV11-2	TRBJ2-2	NA	15	CASSLVTGLIGELFF	TGTGCCAGCAGCTTAGTGACAGGGCTCATCGGGGAGCTGTTTTTT
NA	TRBV3-1/TRBV3-2	TRBJ1-2	NA	18	CASSQYLGSRYRNYGYTF	TGTGCCAGCAGCCAATATTTGGGCAGCAGATACCGAAACTATGGCTACACCTTC
NA	TRBV12-3/TRBV12-4	TRBJ1-2	NA	11	CASSQNYGYTF	TGTGCCAGCAGCCAGAACTATGGCTACACCTTC
NA	TRBV27	TRBJ1-5	NA	15	CASSLTGFSNQPQHF	TGTGCCAGCAGTTTAACCGGGTTCAGCAATCAGCCCCAGCATTTT
NA	TRBV7-2	TRBJ1-5	once	13	CASSPSVNQPQHF	TGTGCCAGCAGCCCCTCAGTGAATCAGCCCCAGCATTTT
NA	TRBV24-1	TRBJ2-2	NA	11	CATQGTGELFF	TGTGCCACCCAGGGAACCGGGGAGCTGTTTTTT
NA	TRBV2	TRBJ2-7	NA	14	CASLRGISSYEQYF	TGTGCCAGCCTCCGGGGTATCAGCTCCTACGAGCAGTACTTC
TRBD1	TRBV10-3	TRBJ2-7	NA	15	CAIKRTGGAEYEQYF	TGTGCCATCAAAAGGACAGGGGGCGCCGAATACGAGCAGTACTTC
TRBD2	TRBV18	TRBJ2-3	NA	16	CASSPTSGRRTDTQYF	TGTGCCAGCTCACCAACTAGCGGGAGAAGAACAGATACGCAGTATTTT
NA	TRBV3-1/TRBV3-2	TRBJ1-5	NA	15	CASSQLAGGNQPQHF	TGTGCCAGCAGCCAGTTGGCAGGGGGCAATCAGCCCCAGCATTTT
TRBD1	TRBV12-5	TRBJ1-4	NA	20	CASGLVSFPHPGGRYEKLFF	TGTGCTAGTGGTTTGGTAAGTTTCCCCCACCCAGGGGGGCGCTATGAAAAACTGTTTTTT
TRBD1	TRBV6-5	TRBJ1-6	once	16	CASSYNRGAYNSPLHF	TGTGCCAGCAGTTATAACAGGGGTGCCTATAATTCACCCCTCCACTTT
TRBD1	TRBV3-1/TRBV3-2	TRBJ1-2	NA	16	CASGRTGTFTNYGYTF	TGTGCCAGCGGGCGGACAGGGACCTTCACAAACTATGGCTACACCTTC
TRBD2	TRBV4-2	TRBJ2-1	NA	20	CASSQDPGLAGGPSYNEQFF	TGTGCCAGCAGCCAAGACCCGGGACTAGCGGGAGGACCCTCCTACAATGAGCAGTTCTTC
TRBD2	TRBV5-4	TRBJ2-1	NA	16	CASSLVGGRAGDEQFF	TGTGCCAGCAGCTTGGTTGGCGGGAGGGCCGGTGATGAGCAGTTCTTC
TRBD1	TRBV9	TRBJ1-3	NA	19	CASSVTGQGKGHSGNTIYF	TGTGCCAGCAGCGTAACGGGACAGGGGAAAGGGCACTCTGGAAACACCATATATTTT
NA	TRBV11-1	TRBJ1-1	few	13	CASSLIGATEAFF	TGTGCCAGCAGCTTAATAGGGGCCACTGAAGCTTTCTTT
NA	TRBV5-1	TRBJ2-2	NA	15	CASSLAGEAHGELFF	TGCGCCAGCAGCTTGGCCGGCGAAGCGCACGGGGAGCTGTTTTTT
NA	TRBV6-5	TRBJ1-2	once	12	CASSDRFQGYTF	TGTGCCAGCTCTGACAGGTTTCAAGGCTACACCTTC
TRBD2	TRBV6-5	TRBJ2-1	NA	13	CASSRLAYNEQFF	TGTGCCAGCAGTAGACTAGCGTACAATGAGCAGTTCTTC